Below, 6 T cell receptor beta chains from the same sample are listed, as sequenced in a study of cytomegalovirus exposure and HLA in healthy donors. The study ran its PCR with 60 Vbeta and 13 Jbeta primers. Sequencing was performed with immunoSEQ multiplex PCR; in TCRdb, only in-frame clones are kept and a portion is missing. The repertoire holds more than 150,000 clones, over 70% seen once, with 2.2% in the top ten. The sample taken for sequencing was PBMCs. These receptors originate from a woman under 40 in good health and CMV-seronegative.

This sequence joins TRBV7-2 and TRBJ2-1; TRBD1 matches at 10 bases. V shed 6 bases, J shed 7 bases, and the junction held 6 bases outside the gene matches. The CDR3 covers 14 residues. Germline lookup yields CDR1 SGHTA and CDR2 FQGNSA. The CDR3 loop is CASSPDRGLNEQFF. The CDR3 coding sequence is TGTGCCAGCAGTCCGGACAGGGGGTTGAATGAGCAGTTCTTC. Full variable domain (outside the CDR3, taken from reference TRBV7-2 and TRBJ2-1): GAGVSQSPSNKVTEKGKDVELRCDPISGHTALYWYRQSLGQGLEFLIYFQGNSAPDKSGLPSDRFSAERTGGSVSTLTIQRTQQEDSAVYLCASSPDRGLNEQFFGPGTRLTVL.

CDR3 residues: CASSLGGIRGEKLFF. In DNA form, the CDR3 reads TGTGCCAGCAGCTTAGGAGGCATCCGGGGTGAAAAACTGTTTTTT. The gene calls are TRBV7-2 and TRBJ1-4; D is uncertain. Germline CDR1 is SGHTA and CDR2 is FQGNSA. This CDR3 is 15 amino acids long. V lost 1 base, J lost 7 bases, and 13 bases lay in between.

The chain is built from TRBV7-9 and TRBJ1-5; 7 positions agree with TRBD1. Trimming removed 3 bases from V and 3 bases from J; junction bases left unmatched: 8. The CDR3 length is 16 residues. Germline CDR1 and CDR2: SEHNR and FQNEAQ (reference sequence). The CDR3 region has the DNA TGTGCCAGCAGCTTTAATAAGCAGGGGGACAATCAGCCCCAGCATTTT. Translating gives CASSFNKQGDNQPQHF.

This clone occurred a few times. The chain uses TRBV5-1 and TRBJ2-1; 13 positions agree with TRBD2. Germline V CDR1 and CDR2: SGHRS, YFSETQ. CDR3 size: 15 residues. J was trimmed by 6 bases and V by 5 bases; bases with no gene match: 5. CDR3 amino acids: CASRAGTSGTNEQFF. The CDR3 DNA reads TGCGCCAGCAGAGCCGGGACTAGCGGGACCAATGAGCAGTTCTTC. Complete variable domain (other parts from reference TRBV5-1 and TRBJ2-1): KAGVTQTPRYLIKTRGQQVTLSCSPISGHRSVSWYQQTPGQGLQFLFEYFSETQRNKGNFPGRFSGRQFSNSRSEMNVSTLELGDSALYLCASRAGTSGTNEQFFGPGTRLTVL.

This clone was picked up a small number of times. The V gene is TRBV6-6, the J gene TRBJ1-5; 8 bases match TRBD1. The CDR3 contains 14 residues. Per germline, CDR1 MNHNY and CDR2 SVGAGI (reference sequence). V trimming: 10 bases; J trimming: 2 bases; junction bases outside the gene matches: 7. DNA of the CDR3: TGTGCCACTCAGACAGGGGTTGGCAATCAGCCCCAGCATTTT. Translation gives CATQTGVGNQPQHF.

The rearrangement links TRBV30 to TRBJ2-2; D might be TRBD1 (5 bases). Trimming took 4 bases from V and 6 from J, leaving 12 bases between them. CDR1 is GTSNPN, CDR2 SVGIG, per germline (reference sequence). This CDR3 has 13 amino acids. CDR3 coding DNA: TGTGCCTGGACCCCAGGGTTTGCCGGGGAGCTGTTTTTT. Its translation: CAWTPGFAGELFF.